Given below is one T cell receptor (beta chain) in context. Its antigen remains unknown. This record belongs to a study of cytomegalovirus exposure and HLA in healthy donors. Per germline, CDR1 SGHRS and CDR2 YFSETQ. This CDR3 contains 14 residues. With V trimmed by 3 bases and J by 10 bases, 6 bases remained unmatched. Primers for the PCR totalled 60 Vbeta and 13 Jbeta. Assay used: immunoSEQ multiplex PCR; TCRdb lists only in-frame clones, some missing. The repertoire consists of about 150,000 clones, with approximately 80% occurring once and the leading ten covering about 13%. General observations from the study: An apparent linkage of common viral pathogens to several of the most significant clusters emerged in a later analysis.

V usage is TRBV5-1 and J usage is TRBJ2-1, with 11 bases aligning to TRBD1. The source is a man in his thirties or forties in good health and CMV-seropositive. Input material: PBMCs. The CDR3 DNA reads TGCGCCAGCAGCTCGGACAGGGGGCTAGTGGAGCAGTTCTTC. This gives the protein CASSSDRGLVEQFF.